The present TCR beta chain was sequenced within a study of PD-1 blockade in classical Hodgkin lymphoma. Overall study findings and caveats: Whereas CD4+ TCR diversity had risen significantly by C4D1, CD8+ TCR diversity had not. Newly diagnosed patients had baseline TCR diversity that was reportedly lower than that of healthy donors. Lower baseline TCR diversity marked trial partial responders and progressors.

Clones were read by immunoSEQ multiplex PCR, and TCRdb kept only the in-frame ones, dropping some. The sample contains some 150,000 clones, approximately 81% of which appear only once. CDR3 size: 11 residues. The germline V gene has CDR1 MNHNY and CDR2 SVGAGI (reference sequence). V was trimmed by 8 bases and J by 5 bases, leaving 8 bases between them. There was relapse after autologous stem cell transplantation in every patient, and there was variation in brentuximab vedotin exposure. As regards this clone: Its antigen is not identified.

Specimen: peripheral blood mononuclear cells (PBMCs), collected before the second cycle of nivolumab. V and J are TRBV6-6 and TRBJ2-3, with D unresolved. The receptor was derived from a human donor with classical Hodgkin lymphoma. CDR3 in amino acids: CASPGGDTQYF. DNA for the CDR3: TGTGCCAGCCCGGGTGGAGATACGCAGTATTTT.